Listed below are T cell receptor beta chains from one sample, sequenced in a study of T cell responses to AZD1222 COVID-19 vaccine. The table came from immunoSEQ multiplex PCR; TCRdb's copy has only in-frame clones and leaves some out. The sample records tens of thousands of clones, around 80% being singletons. The material sequenced was peripheral blood, taken on day 0 of AZD1222 vaccination. The receptors stem from an adult in good health. CDR3s include the opening cysteine and the closing phenylalanine or tryptophan. D genes are given only for firm matches. Where a row states a size, it is once, few, many or the class of an expanded clone; other rows omit it.

v_gene: TRBV7-9; j_gene: TRBJ2-4; d_gene: TRBD2; abundance: .; CDR3aa: CASGPAGDIQYF; CDR3nt: TGTGCCAGCGGGCCCGCGGGGGACATTCAGTACTTC
v_gene: TRBV21-1; j_gene: TRBJ1-2; d_gene: .; abundance: .; CDR3aa: CASSKGVNGGYTF; CDR3nt: TGTGCCAGCAGCAAAGGGGTTAACGGAGGCTACACCTTC
v_gene: TRBV19; j_gene: TRBJ1-6; d_gene: .; abundance: .; CDR3aa: CASSMQDREDSPLHF; CDR3nt: TGTGCCAGTAGTATGCAGGACCGGGAGGATTCACCCCTCCACTTT
v_gene: TRBV7-2; j_gene: TRBJ1-1; d_gene: TRBD1; abundance: .; CDR3aa: CASSADRATEAFF; CDR3nt: TGTGCCAGCAGCGCCGACAGGGCCACTGAAGCTTTCTTT
v_gene: TRBV10-3; j_gene: TRBJ1-1; d_gene: TRBD1; abundance: .; CDR3aa: CAINPGQMNTEAFF; CDR3nt: TGTGCCATCAATCCGGGACAGATGAACACTGAAGCTTTCTTT
v_gene: TRBV3-1/TRBV3-2; j_gene: TRBJ2-3; d_gene: .; abundance: .; CDR3aa: CASSHSGTSTDTQYF; CDR3nt: TGTGCCAGCAGCCACTCCGGGACTAGCACAGATACGCAGTATTTT
v_gene: TRBV18; j_gene: TRBJ2-7; d_gene: .; abundance: .; CDR3aa: CASSLQFSSYEQYF; CDR3nt: TGTGCCAGCTCATTGCAGTTCAGCTCCTACGAGCAGTACTTC
v_gene: TRBV2; j_gene: TRBJ1-1; d_gene: TRBD1; abundance: once; CDR3aa: CASTPDRGEAFF; CDR3nt: TGTGCCAGCACCCCGGACAGGGGTGAAGCTTTCTTT
v_gene: TRBV2; j_gene: TRBJ1-3; d_gene: TRBD1; abundance: few; CDR3aa: CASSKTGSGNTIYF; CDR3nt: TGTGCCAGCAGCAAGACAGGGTCTGGAAACACCATATATTTT
v_gene: TRBV12-3/TRBV12-4; j_gene: TRBJ2-7; d_gene: .; abundance: .; CDR3aa: CASSPPPGYEQYF; CDR3nt: TGTGCCAGCAGTCCGCCCCCGGGCTACGAGCAGTACTTC
v_gene: TRBV5-1; j_gene: TRBJ2-7; d_gene: .; abundance: .; CDR3aa: CASSVRPLSSYEQYF; CDR3nt: TGCGCCAGCAGCGTGAGGCCCCTTAGCTCCTACGAGCAGTACTTC
v_gene: TRBV3-1/TRBV3-2; j_gene: TRBJ1-1; d_gene: .; abundance: once; CDR3aa: CASSQDGGTEAFF; CDR3nt: TGTGCCAGCAGCCAAGATGGAGGCACTGAAGCTTTCTTT
v_gene: TRBV12-3/TRBV12-4; j_gene: TRBJ1-2; d_gene: .; abundance: few; CDR3aa: CASSLRSYGYTF; CDR3nt: TGTGCCAGCAGTTTAAGAAGCTATGGCTACACCTTC
v_gene: TRBV10-3; j_gene: TRBJ2-7; d_gene: TRBD1; abundance: .; CDR3aa: CAISGRTGEPYEQYF; CDR3nt: TGTGCCATCAGTGGAAGGACAGGGGAACCCTACGAGCAGTACTTC
v_gene: TRBV24-1; j_gene: TRBJ1-6; d_gene: TRBD1; abundance: .; CDR3aa: CATSDLGTGTGDSPLHF; CDR3nt: TGTGCCACCAGTGATTTGGGGACCGGGACAGGGGATTCACCCCTCCACTTT
v_gene: TRBV10-3; j_gene: TRBJ1-2; d_gene: .; abundance: .; CDR3aa: CAISERTGGAYGYTF; CDR3nt: TGTGCCATCAGTGAGCGGACCGGGGGCGCCTATGGCTACACCTTC
v_gene: TRBV2; j_gene: TRBJ1-6; d_gene: .; abundance: .; CDR3aa: CASRALLYSPLHF; CDR3nt: TGTGCCAGCAGAGCCTTACTCTATTCACCCCTCCACTTT
v_gene: TRBV6-5; j_gene: TRBJ1-2; d_gene: TRBD1; abundance: .; CDR3aa: CASSQDRDNYGYTF; CDR3nt: TGTGCCAGCAGTCAGGACAGGGATAACTATGGCTACACCTTC
v_gene: TRBV5-1; j_gene: TRBJ2-1; d_gene: TRBD2; abundance: once; CDR3aa: CASSLTSGDYNEQFF; CDR3nt: TGCGCCAGCAGCTTGACTAGCGGGGACTACAATGAGCAGTTCTTC
v_gene: TRBV6-5; j_gene: TRBJ1-5; d_gene: .; abundance: once; CDR3aa: CATNRGNQPQHF; CDR3nt: TGTGCCACAAACCGTGGCAATCAGCCCCAGCATTTT
v_gene: TRBV27; j_gene: TRBJ2-3; d_gene: .; abundance: .; CDR3aa: CASSLEAARKGGNTQYF; CDR3nt: TGTGCCAGCAGTTTAGAAGCTGCCAGGAAGGGGGGAAATACGCAGTATTTT
v_gene: TRBV27; j_gene: TRBJ2-4; d_gene: TRBD1; abundance: once; CDR3aa: CASSFAGTGGKNIQYF; CDR3nt: TGTGCCAGCAGTTTCGCCGGGACAGGGGGCAAAAACATTCAGTACTTC
v_gene: TRBV10-3; j_gene: TRBJ2-2; d_gene: TRBD1; abundance: once; CDR3aa: CAISAGTGYGELFF; CDR3nt: TGTGCCATCAGCGCCGGGACAGGGTACGGGGAGCTGTTTTTT
v_gene: TRBV4-1; j_gene: TRBJ2-4; d_gene: .; abundance: .; CDR3aa: CASSHGVLAKNIQYF; CDR3nt: TGCGCCAGCAGCCATGGCGTTCTAGCCAAAAACATTCAGTACTTC
v_gene: TRBV7-2; j_gene: TRBJ2-5; d_gene: .; abundance: .; CDR3aa: CASSLFIQETQYF; CDR3nt: TGTGCCAGCAGCTTATTTATCCAAGAGACCCAGTACTTC
v_gene: TRBV19; j_gene: TRBJ2-1; d_gene: TRBD1; abundance: .; CDR3aa: CASRSSGTGNYNEQFF; CDR3nt: TGTGCCAGTAGGTCTTCCGGGACAGGGAACTACAATGAGCAGTTCTTC
v_gene: TRBV6-5; j_gene: TRBJ2-5; d_gene: TRBD1; abundance: once; CDR3aa: CASRAGQAQETQYF; CDR3nt: TGTGCCAGCAGAGCTGGACAGGCACAAGAGACCCAGTACTTC
v_gene: TRBV28; j_gene: TRBJ1-5; d_gene: TRBD1; abundance: .; CDR3aa: CASGDRWRGPQHF; CDR3nt: TGTGCCAGCGGGGACAGGTGGAGGGGGCCCCAGCATTTT
v_gene: TRBV11-2; j_gene: TRBJ2-5; d_gene: TRBD2; abundance: .; CDR3aa: CASSRRGSGAQYF; CDR3nt: TGTGCCAGCAGTCGGAGGGGCAGCGGGGCCCAGTACTTC
v_gene: TRBV5-4; j_gene: TRBJ2-7; d_gene: .; abundance: .; CDR3aa: CASSLDPGVAYEQYF; CDR3nt: TGTGCCAGCAGCTTGGACCCCGGGGTCGCCTACGAGCAGTACTTC
v_gene: TRBV11-3; j_gene: TRBJ2-3; d_gene: .; abundance: .; CDR3aa: CASSLRARTDTQYF; CDR3nt: TGTGCCAGCAGCTTAAGGGCCCGCACAGATACGCAGTATTTT
v_gene: TRBV28; j_gene: TRBJ1-1; d_gene: .; abundance: .; CDR3aa: CASSRGRGSTEAFF; CDR3nt: TGTGCCAGCAGTAGGGGTCGTGGTAGCACTGAAGCTTTCTTT
v_gene: TRBV6-6; j_gene: TRBJ1-2; d_gene: .; abundance: .; CDR3aa: CASSPGTNYGYTF; CDR3nt: TGTGCCAGCAGTCCCGGGACCAACTATGGCTACACCTTC
v_gene: TRBV27; j_gene: TRBJ1-2; d_gene: .; abundance: few; CDR3aa: CASSLWGNQEGYTF; CDR3nt: TGTGCCAGCAGTTTATGGGGAAACCAGGAAGGCTACACCTTC
v_gene: TRBV4-1; j_gene: TRBJ1-1; d_gene: TRBD1; abundance: .; CDR3aa: CARAEPLWRGRTEAFF; CDR3nt: TGCGCCAGAGCGGAACCCTTGTGGAGGGGGCGAACTGAAGCTTTCTTT
v_gene: TRBV6-6; j_gene: TRBJ1-6; d_gene: TRBD1; abundance: once; CDR3aa: CASSPRQGGVGFLVGSPLHF; CDR3nt: TGTGCCAGCAGTCCCCGACAGGGTGGGGTGGGATTTCTCGTTGGTTCACCCCTCCACTTT
v_gene: TRBV6-2/TRBV6-3; j_gene: TRBJ1-1; d_gene: .; abundance: few; CDR3aa: CASSSILEAFF; CDR3nt: TGTGCCAGCAGTTCCATACTTGAAGCTTTCTTT
v_gene: TRBV12-5; j_gene: TRBJ1-5; d_gene: .; abundance: .; CDR3aa: CASALGGDQPQHF; CDR3nt: TGTGCTAGTGCCTTGGGGGGCGATCAGCCCCAGCATTTT
v_gene: TRBV5-1; j_gene: TRBJ1-3; d_gene: TRBD1; abundance: .; CDR3aa: CASSPAPDRRSGNTIYF; CDR3nt: TGCGCCAGCAGCCCGGCCCCGGACAGGCGGTCCGGAAACACCATATATTTT
v_gene: TRBV2; j_gene: TRBJ1-1; d_gene: .; abundance: .; CDR3aa: CASSEGKGGAFF; CDR3nt: TGTGCCAGCAGTGAAGGGAAGGGCGGAGCTTTCTTT
v_gene: TRBV3-1/TRBV3-2; j_gene: TRBJ2-2; d_gene: TRBD2; abundance: .; CDR3aa: CASSQVAGGNTGELFF; CDR3nt: TGTGCCAGCAGCCAAGTAGCGGGGGGCAACACCGGGGAGCTGTTTTTT
v_gene: TRBV4-1; j_gene: TRBJ2-5; d_gene: TRBD1; abundance: .; CDR3aa: CASSQGQGAGVQETQYF; CDR3nt: TGCGCCAGCAGCCAAGGACAGGGGGCAGGGGTACAAGAGACCCAGTACTTC
v_gene: TRBV5-1; j_gene: TRBJ2-2; d_gene: TRBD2; abundance: once; CDR3aa: CASSSRGAPAGTGELFF; CDR3nt: TGCGCCAGCAGCTCGCGGGGGGCGCCGGCGGGCACCGGGGAGCTGTTTTTT
v_gene: TRBV5-4; j_gene: TRBJ1-1; d_gene: .; abundance: .; CDR3aa: CASSFGENTEAFF; CDR3nt: TGTGCCAGCAGCTTCGGGGAAAACACTGAAGCTTTCTTT